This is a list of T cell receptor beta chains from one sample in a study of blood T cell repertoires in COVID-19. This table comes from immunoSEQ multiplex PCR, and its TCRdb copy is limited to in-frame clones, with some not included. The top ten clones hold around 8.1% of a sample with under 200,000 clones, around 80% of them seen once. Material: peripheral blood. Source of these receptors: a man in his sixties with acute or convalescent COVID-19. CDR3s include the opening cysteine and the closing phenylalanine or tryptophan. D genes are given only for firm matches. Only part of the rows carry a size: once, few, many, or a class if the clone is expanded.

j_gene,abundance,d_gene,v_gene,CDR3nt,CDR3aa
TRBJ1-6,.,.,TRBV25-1,TGTGCCAGCAGTGAATCGCAGGGGCTAAATTCACCCCTCCACTTT,CASSESQGLNSPLHF
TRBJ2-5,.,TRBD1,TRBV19,TGTGCCAGTAGAACCACAGGGGGCGCAGTAGGGACCCAGTACTTC,CASRTTGGAVGTQYF
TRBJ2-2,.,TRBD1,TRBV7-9,TGTGCCAGCACCAGAAGGGGACAGGGGATCACCGGGGAGCTGTTTTTT,CASTRRGQGITGELFF
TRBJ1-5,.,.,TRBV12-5,TGTGCTAGTGGTTTGGATACGGGGGTAGGCAATCAGCCCCAGCATTTT,CASGLDTGVGNQPQHF
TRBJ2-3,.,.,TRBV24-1,TGTGCCACCAGTCGTGGGCGTAGCACAGATACGCAGTATTTT,CATSRGRSTDTQYF
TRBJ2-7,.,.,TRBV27,TGTGCCAGCAGCCAGGGGAACGAGCAGTACTTC,CASSQGNEQYF
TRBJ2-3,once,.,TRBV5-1,TGCGCCAGCAGCTCCCCCCGATCGACTATTACCCGCGATACGCAGTATTTT,CASSSPRSTITRDTQYF
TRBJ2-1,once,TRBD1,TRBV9,TGTGCCAGCAGCACCCGGGACAGGGAGCTCGATGAGCAGTTCTTC,CASSTRDRELDEQFF
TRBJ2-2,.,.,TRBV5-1,TGCGCCAGCAGCTTCAGGGGTGCGGGCGGACCCAGAGTCACCGGGGAGCTGTTTTTT,CASSFRGAGGPRVTGELFF
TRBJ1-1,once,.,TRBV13,TGTGCCAGCAGCTCTTATACTGAAGCTTTCTTT,CASSSYTEAFF
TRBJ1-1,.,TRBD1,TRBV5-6,TGTGCCAGCAGCTCCTCAGGGGGCACTGAAGCTTTCTTT,CASSSSGGTEAFF
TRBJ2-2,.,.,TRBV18,TGTGCCAGCTCACCCCAGAACACCGGGGAGCTGTTTTTT,CASSPQNTGELFF
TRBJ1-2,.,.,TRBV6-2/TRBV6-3,TGTGCCAGCAGCCCCGGACAGCTCTATGGCTACACCTTC,CASSPGQLYGYTF
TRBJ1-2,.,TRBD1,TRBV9,TGTGCCAGCAGCGCCGGGACAGAGTATGATGGCTACACCTTC,CASSAGTEYDGYTF
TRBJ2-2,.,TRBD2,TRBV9,TGTGCCAGCAGCGTGACTAGCGGGGGCCTATTCACCGGGGAGCTGTTTTTT,CASSVTSGGLFTGELFF
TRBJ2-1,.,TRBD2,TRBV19,TGTGCCAGTAGTATCGCGCGGGGGAACTCCTACAATGAGCAGTTCTTC,CASSIARGNSYNEQFF
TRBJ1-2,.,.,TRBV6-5,TGTGCCAGCAGCCTAGCCCTTGGCTACACCTTC,CASSLALGYTF
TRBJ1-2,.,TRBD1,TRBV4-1,TGCGCCAGCAGCCAAGAGGGGTTCGGGACAGGCGGCTACACCTTC,CASSQEGFGTGGYTF
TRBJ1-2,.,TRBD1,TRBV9,TGTGCCAGCCGGGGACAGGGCCTAGGTGGCTACACCTTC,CASRGQGLGGYTF
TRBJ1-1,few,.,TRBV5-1,TGCGCCAGCAGCGATCAGGGAGGATACACTGAAGCTTTCTTT,CASSDQGGYTEAFF
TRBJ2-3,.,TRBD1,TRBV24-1,TGTGCCACCAGTGACCTAACAGGGGCAGGGGATACGCAGTATTTT,CATSDLTGAGDTQYF
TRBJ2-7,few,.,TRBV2,TGTGCCAGCAGGGAGGGACCGCTCTCCTACGAGCAGTACTTC,CASREGPLSYEQYF